This TCR beta chain originates from a study of vaccination effects on CD4 cells after COVID-19. ViraFEST assay sequencing came after antigen-specific CD4+ T cells were expanded with viral peptide pools. The authors isolated CD4+ T cells after around 10 days of culture. Two-dose vaccination with either BNT162b2 or mRNA-1273 was given to the participants. In the vaccine recipients, nucleocapsid antibodies were negative and there was no prior SARS-CoV-2 infection. Each well held 1.5 million to 2 million PBMC cultured with about 9.9 ug/ml peptides and 7.5 to 10 IU/ml IL-2. Notes on the study in general: Convalescent patients numbered few in the study; early post-infection timepoints were missing entirely. Within healthy vaccinees, only 1 of 255 vaccine-induced clones displayed cross-reactivity with common cold coronaviruses.

This clone was seen only a few times. The antigen remains unidentified. The method was immunoSEQ multiplex PCR; TCRdb's version includes in-frame clones alone and lacks a portion of them. The repertoire holds approximately 26,000 clones, with more than 60% as singletons. Sample: CD4+ T cells from PBMCs cultured with HCoV-NL63 spike peptides, taken after COVID-19 vaccination. The receptor's source is a human donor who received a COVID-19 vaccine.

The CDR3 bases are TGTGCCAGCAGTCACAGGGGAACGGGTGAAGCTTTCTTT. Translating gives CASSHRGTGEAFF. The gene calls are TRBV5-4 and TRBJ1-1, with TRBD1 matching over 7 bases. Germline values: CDR1 SGHNT, CDR2 YYREEE (reference sequence). V lost 5 bases and J lost 7; bases outside the gene matches: 8. This CDR3 is built from 13 residues. Complete variable domain (other parts from reference TRBV5-4 and TRBJ1-1): ETGVTQSPTHLIKTRGQQVTLRCSSQSGHNTVSWYQQALGQGPQFIFQYYREEENGRGNFPPRFSGLQFPNYSSELNVNALELDDSALYLCASSHRGTGEAFFGQGTRLTVV.